The present TCR beta chain was sequenced within a study of tumor and adjacent non-tumor tissue in lung cancer. Study-level results: TCR diversity was significantly greater in tumor than normal lung tissue.

This clonotype has only one observation. The target antigen is unknown. A modified ARM-PCR protocol with three rounds of nested PCR amplified TCRbeta. Using its own MiXCR run on the multiplex PCR reads, TCRdb lists one record per CDR3 protein. Here the sample spans about 85,000 distinct CDR3 sequences, around 59% being singletons. CDR3 size: 13 residues. Germline CDR1 is DFQATT and CDR2 is SNEGSKA (reference sequence). V was cut by 6 bases and J by 9 bases, with 21 bases left in between. This sample's RNA came from whole unsorted tissue. Between August and November 2014, newly diagnosed, chemotherapy-naive lung cancer patients underwent thoracic surgery in China.

The rearrangement uses TRBV20-1 and TRBJ2-7, with D possibly being TRBD1 (7 bases). This receptor was obtained from a man between 65 and 85 years old with non-small cell lung cancer. The sequencing input was lung tumor tissue. CDR3 DNA sequence: TGCAGTGCCGAGGAGGGGGCAATGGCCGGGCAGTACTTC. Its translation is CSAEEGAMAGQYF.